This passage covers 24 T cell receptor beta chains from one sample sequenced in a study of cytomegalovirus exposure and HLA in healthy donors (dated 2017 in TCRdb). The method behind the library was the immunoSEQ multiplex PCR assay. This is the immuneACCESS table as TCRdb keeps it, with only in-frame sequences that have V and J called. A part of the clones is gone; compared with another copy, unresolved V genes explain less than half, and the rest is unexplained. Here the sample has about 250,000 clones; more than 75% occur a single time. Jointly, the top ten make up 9.5% to 15% of the sample. Sequencing used PBMCs. The receptors originated from a man between 18 and 29 years old in good health and CMV-seropositive.

In this sample, this clone turned up a few times. The chain carries TRBV18 and TRBJ1-1; D possibly corresponds to TRBD1 (6 bases). Trimming cost V 5 bases and J 1 base, with 11 bases left between them. The V gene's germline CDR1 is KGHSH and CDR2 LQKENI. This CDR3 contains 14 residues. The CDR3: CASSSGGENTEAFF. The CDR3 region has the DNA TGTGCCAGCTCAAGCGGGGGCGAGAACACTGAAGCTTTCTTT.

This clone has a handful of counts. V usage is TRBV7-9 and J usage is TRBJ2-7; a possible D gene is TRBD1 (5 bases). The germline V gene has CDR1 SEHNR and CDR2 FQNEAQ (reference sequence). V lost 5 bases, J lost 1 base, and 18 bases lay in between. The CDR3 totals 16 residues. The CDR3: CASSPRRQGSSYEQYF. CDR3 nucleotides: TGTGCCAGCAGCCCTCGCAGGCAGGGTTCATCCTACGAGCAGTACTTC.

This chain uses TRBV10-3 with TRBJ2-7; D gene unclear. Germline assignment: CDR1 ENHRY and CDR2 SYGVKD. This CDR3 contains 13 residues. Trimming took 6 bases from V and 0 from J, leaving 9 bases between them. CDR3 DNA: TGTGCCATCAGAACCGAGAGCTCCTACGAGCAGTACTTC. Protein product: CAIRTESSYEQYF.

This clone was detected only once. The J gene is TRBJ2-7, the V gene TRBV27; 8 positions match TRBD1. V lost 4 bases, J lost 5 bases, and 7 bases stayed unmatched. The V gene's germline CDR1 is MNHEY and CDR2 SMNVEV (reference sequence). The length of the CDR3 is 14 residues. The CDR3 DNA reads as TGTGCCAGCAGTTCTCTCAGGGGGCGCGACGAGCAGTACTTC. This gives the protein CASSSLRGRDEQYF.

For this clone: One end of the junction varies from germline; a read error may be responsible. Other DNA sequences of this sample code for an identical CDR3. The chain has TRBV5-6 and TRBJ1-5; D is unclear. Germline lookup yields CDR1 SGHDT and CDR2 YYEEEE. CDR3 length: 13 amino acids. CDR3 residues: CASSLGSNQPQHF. Here the CDR3 DNA reads TGTGCCAGCAGTTTGGGGAGCAATCAGCCCCAGCATTTT.

The chain joins TRBV19 to TRBJ2-3, with TRBD2 matching over 10 bases. V lost 1 base to trimming and J lost 4 bases; unmatched junction nucleotides: 2. In germline, CDR1 is LNHDA, CDR2 SQIVND (reference sequence). The CDR3 spans 15 residues. The CDR3 region is CASSIVLAGADTQYF. CDR3 in DNA: TGTGCCAGTAGTATAGTTCTAGCGGGAGCAGATACGCAGTATTTT.

Written as DNA, the CDR3 is TGTGCCAGCAGTGAAATTGGACCAGGGGCTGGAAACACCATATATTTT. It yields the protein CASSEIGPGAGNTIYF. The rearrangement uses TRBV6-1 and TRBJ1-3; D possibly corresponds to TRBD1 (6 bases). CDR3 length: 16 residues. Germline CDR1 is MNHNS and CDR2 is SASEGT. V was shortened by 2 bases and J by 2 bases, with 13 bases between the two germline ends.

The chain links TRBV5-1 to TRBJ1-2; D not certain. This CDR3 region has 12 residues. Trimming left V 4 bases short and J 6 bases short, with 10 bases between. Germline CDR1 reads SGHRS; CDR2 reads YFSETQ. CDR3 region: CASSVSEDGYTF. The CDR3 DNA reads TGCGCCAGCAGCGTGTCGGAAGATGGCTACACCTTC.

The chain carries TRBV29-1 and TRBJ2-7, with TRBD1 identical over 9 bases. The V gene end was trimmed by 7 bases and the J gene end by 6 bases; junction bases not matched to a gene: 7. CDR3 size: 12 residues. Germline-derived CDR1 and CDR2 are SQVTM and ANQGSEA. CDR3 nucleotide sequence: TGCAGCGCCGACAGGGGGGCAAGCGAGCAGTACTTC. Translation: CSADRGASEQYF.

This clone was detected only a few times. The chain combines TRBV10-1 with TRBJ2-2; tentatively, D is TRBD2 (6 bases). The CDR3 has 14 amino acids. The V end was cut by 8 bases, the J end by 2 bases, with 12 bases between. Germline V lookup: CDR1 WNHNN, CDR2 SYGVQD (reference sequence). CDR3 amino acids: CASARDSNTGELFF. The DNA of the CDR3 is TGCGCCAGCGCCCGGGACTCCAACACCGGGGAGCTGTTTTTT.

This rearrangement joins TRBV7-2 to TRBJ1-4; 7 bases fit TRBD1. This CDR3 contains 14 residues. V dropped 5 bases and J dropped 8; count of bases not matched to a gene: 8. Germline V lookup: CDR1 SGHTA, CDR2 FQGNSA. CDR3: CASSPDRAGEKLFF. The CDR3 region has the DNA TGTGCCAGCAGCCCCGACAGGGCAGGGGAAAAACTGTTTTTT.

V gene TRBV5-1 combines with J gene TRBJ2-7, with 9 positions matching TRBD1. With V trimmed by 4 bases and J by 0 bases, 11 bases remained unmatched. Germline CDR1 reads SGHRS; CDR2 reads YFSETQ. The CDR3 extends over 17 amino acids. The CDR3 DNA is TGCGCCAGCAGCCTCCACAGGGGACAGGGAAACTCCTACGAGCAGTACTTC. Protein product: CASSLHRGQGNSYEQYF.

For the CDR3, the DNA is TGTGCCAGCAGCTTTAGCGCGAGCTCCTACAATGAGCAGTTCTTC. This codes for CASSFSASSYNEQFF. This chain uses TRBV7-2 with TRBJ2-1, with a weak D call TRBD2 (5 bases). Germline lookup yields CDR1 SGHTA and CDR2 FQGNSA. Trimming removed 3 bases at V and 0 bases at J, with 9 bases between. The CDR3 loop spans 15 amino acids.

This clone was recorded a few times. The rearrangement joins TRBV5-1 to TRBJ1-2; D is unclear. Germline values: CDR1 SGHRS, CDR2 YFSETQ. This CDR3 comprises 14 residues. The V end was cut by 0 bases, the J end by 1 base, with 7 bases between. The CDR3, as DNA: TGCGCCAGCAGCTTGGACAGTCGTAACTATGGCTACACCTTC. It yields the protein CASSLDSRNYGYTF.

In its sample, this clone was seen a few times. The chain carries TRBV28 and TRBJ2-7; possibly TRBD2 for D (6 bases). The CDR3 covers 15 residues. Germline CDR1 MDHEN, CDR2 SYDVKM. V dropped 2 bases and J dropped 5 bases, with 16 bases sitting between them. The CDR3 protein is CASSLAGRDGNEQYF. The CDR3 coding sequence is TGTGCCAGCAGTTTAGCGGGGCGGGATGGGAACGAGCAGTACTTC.

The chain is built from TRBV30 and TRBJ1-1; maybe TRBD1 (5 bases). Looked up from germline, CDR1 is GTSNPN and CDR2 is SVGIG (reference sequence). V lost 4 bases, J lost 1 base, and 13 bases lay in between. The CDR3 totals 14 residues. CDR3 DNA sequence: TGTGCCTGGACGGAAGGGCAGGGGAACACTGAAGCTTTCTTT. Protein sequence: CAWTEGQGNTEAFF.

The V and J genes are TRBV7-9 and TRBJ1-2; D may be TRBD1 (6 bases). The CDR3 totals 15 residues. The V gene's germline CDR1 is SEHNR and CDR2 FQNEAQ (reference sequence). V was pared by 0 bases and J by 3 bases, with 11 bases between. The CDR3 loop reads CASSLALGADYGYTF. The CDR3 DNA follows: TGTGCCAGCAGCTTAGCGCTGGGGGCGGACTATGGCTACACCTTC.

This clone has a single count. The J gene is TRBJ1-1, the V gene TRBV30; D remains unclear. The CDR3 length is 14 residues. Trimming removed 2 bases at V and 4 bases at J, with 14 bases between. In germline, CDR1 is GTSNPN, CDR2 SVGIG (reference sequence). This CDR3 is CAWSRVWESTEAFF. CDR3 nucleotides: TGTGCCTGGAGTCGAGTTTGGGAGTCCACTGAAGCTTTCTTT. Full variable domain (rest looked up from reference TRBV30 and TRBJ1-1): SQTIHQWPATLVQPVGSPLSLECTVEGTSNPNLYWYRQAAGRGLQLLFYSVGIGQISSEVPQNLSASRPQDRQFILSSKKLLLSDSGFYLCAWSRVWESTEAFFGQGTRLTVV.

The CDR3 loop is CASSSGASYTF. The CDR3 bases are TGTGCCAGCAGCTCCGGGGCCTCCTACACCTTC. This chain joins TRBV11-2 and TRBJ1-2; TRBD1 is a possible D gene (5 bases). Germline CDR1 SGHAT, CDR2 FQNNGV. The ends were cut back, 4 bases at V and 10 bases at J, with 10 bases in the middle. This CDR3 is built from 11 residues.

The gene calls are TRBV6-1 and TRBJ2-3, with D perhaps matching TRBD1 or TRBD2 (5 bases each). CDR1 and CDR2 from the germline V gene are MNHNS and SASEGT. The CDR3 length is 14 residues. V was trimmed by 4 bases and J by 3 bases, leaving 11 bases between them. The CDR3 is CASSGGQGTDTQYF. As DNA, the CDR3 is TGTGCCAGCAGTGGAGGGCAGGGAACAGATACGCAGTATTTT.

The V gene is TRBV2, the J gene TRBJ2-7, with D unresolved. This CDR3 has 11 amino acids. Germline values: CDR1 SNHLY, CDR2 FYNNEI. With 0 bases removed from V and 7 bases from J, the gap between germline ends came to 4 bases. CDR3 sequence (DNA): TGTGCCAGCAGTGAAGCCTGGGAGCAGTACTTC. Amino acids: CASSEAWEQYF.

The genes are TRBV11-1 and TRBJ2-1; D remains ambiguous. Trimming removed 1 base from V and 3 bases from J, with 10 bases in between. Germline values: CDR1 SGHAT, CDR2 FQDESV (reference sequence). There are 15 residues in the CDR3. The CDR3 reads CASSLDLGIYNEQFF. The DNA of the CDR3 is TGTGCCAGCAGCTTAGATTTGGGTATCTACAATGAGCAGTTCTTC.

J is TRBJ2-1 and V is TRBV4-3; TRBD2 agrees at 9 bases. The CDR3 runs to 17 residues. The germline gives CDR1 LGHNA, CDR2 YSLEER. J lost 1 base, V lost 4 bases, and 8 bases had no gene match. CDR3 protein: CASSRAGLAISYNEQFF. The DNA of the CDR3 is TGCGCCAGCAGCCGAGCCGGACTAGCGATATCCTACAATGAGCAGTTCTTC.

The rearrangement joins TRBV10-1 to TRBJ2-1; D unresolved. V was pared by 0 bases and J by 9 bases, with 15 bases between. The CDR3 loop spans 15 amino acids. The germline V gene has CDR1 WNHNN and CDR2 SYGVQD (reference sequence). CDR3 amino acids: CASSESFEPSVEQFF. Here the CDR3 DNA reads TGCGCCAGCAGTGAGTCTTTCGAGCCGTCAGTTGAGCAGTTCTTC.